A selection of T cell receptor beta chains follows, all from one sample in a study of blood T cell repertoires in COVID-19. The assay was immunoSEQ multiplex PCR, and TCRdb's table has in-frame clones only and misses some. The sample lists about 370,000 clones; around 89% were seen once. The sequenced sample was peripheral blood. These receptor sequences come from a woman in her 30s with COVID-19, enrolled during active disease. Both conserved end residues are part of each CDR3. D genes are given only for firm matches. Rows may omit the clone size; those that give it use once, few, many or a size class.

TRBJ1-1 - TRBV19 - TGTGCCAGTAGTACCAGGATGAACACTGAAGCTTTCTTT CASSTRMNTEAFF
TRBJ2-7 TRBD1 TRBV12-3/TRBV12-4 few TGTGCCAGCAGCCACGACAGGGACGAGCAGTACTTC CASSHDRDEQYF
TRBJ2-3 TRBD2 TRBV27 - TGTGCCAGCAGTTTATTGGGTAGCGGGAGCACAGATACGCAGTATTTT CASSLLGSGSTDTQYF
TRBJ1-4 - TRBV6-1 - TGTGCCAGCAGTTCTCTTAATGAAAAACTGTTTTTT CASSSLNEKLFF
TRBJ2-6 TRBD1 TRBV3-1/TRBV3-2 - TGTGCCAGCACCCTTTTTAGCAGGGGGAAATCTGGGGCCAACGTCCTGACTTTC CASTLFSRGKSGANVLTF
TRBJ1-1 TRBD1 TRBV9 few TGTGCCAGCAGCCGCCAACCGGGACAGATTGAAGCTTTCTTT CASSRQPGQIEAFF
TRBJ1-1 - TRBV6-5 - TGTGCCAGCAGCTCCGCGGGGACGATGAACACTGAAGCTTTCTTT CASSSAGTMNTEAFF
TRBJ2-1 - TRBV15 - TGTGCCACCAGCAGAGAGGCTAGGGAGGAGCAGTTCTTC CATSREAREEQFF
TRBJ2-3 TRBD1 TRBV29-1 - TGCAGCGTTGAACCGACAGGGGGTTATGGCACAGATACGCAGTATTTT CSVEPTGGYGTDTQYF
TRBJ2-1 TRBD1 TRBV7-9 - TGTGCCAGCAGCCTGACAGGGGGCTACAATGAGCAGTTCTTC CASSLTGGYNEQFF
TRBJ1-6 TRBD1 TRBV6-2/TRBV6-3 - TGTGCCAGCAGCTCCCGACAGGGAGTCGGCTCACCCCTCCACTTT CASSSRQGVGSPLHF
TRBJ1-2 - TRBV2 - TGTGCCTGGGAGAGAGTGGACGGCTATGGCTACACCTTC CAWERVDGYGYTF
TRBJ2-5 - TRBV14 - TGTGCCAGCAGCCGCACGGCAGGAGGGCAACAGACCCAGTACTTC CASSRTAGGQQTQYF
TRBJ2-3 TRBD2 TRBV5-1 - TGCGCCAGCAGCCCTAGCGGGGGTGACCGGGGTTGGGTGCAGTATTTT CASSPSGGDRGWVQYF
TRBJ2-1 TRBD2 TRBV27 - TGTGCCAGCAGTCCCCCCCCGCGGGGGGGCTTTAGGAGCTCCTACAATGAGCAGTTCTTC CASSPPPRGGFRSSYNEQFF
TRBJ1-5 - TRBV19 - TGTGCCAGTAGTACACTGGGAGGGGACAATCAGCCCCAGCATTTT CASSTLGGDNQPQHF
TRBJ1-5 TRBD1 TRBV19 - TGTGCCAGTAGTATAGGATTCCGACAGGGGGGGATGAGAGTTCAGCCCCAGCATTTT CASSIGFRQGGMRVQPQHF
TRBJ2-3 TRBD1 TRBV11-2 once TGTGCCAGCTTTGGGGGTGGACAGGGGAGGACAGATACGCAGTATTTT CASFGGGQGRTDTQYF
TRBJ2-1 TRBD1 TRBV25-1 - TGTGCCAGCAGTGAACTCCCTAGACAGGGGGCGTTCTACAATGAGCAGTTCTTC CASSELPRQGAFYNEQFF
TRBJ2-1 TRBD1 TRBV29-1 - TGCAACGCCAGGGGGAGCTCCTACAATGAGCAGTTCTTC CNARGSSYNEQFF
TRBJ2-2 TRBD2 TRBV11-2 - TGTGCCAGCAGCGTGGGACTAGCGGGACATCCCGGGGAGCTGTTTTTT CASSVGLAGHPGELFF
TRBJ2-5 - TRBV7-7 few TGTGCTAGCAGTTCCTCCCCCCGCCCTCCGGAGGGAGATGGAGAAGAGACCCAGTACTTC CASSSSPRPPEGDGEETQYF
TRBJ1-2 - TRBV2 - TGTGCCAGCAGCCAATCCAGGGTAGTCGGCTATGGCTACACCTTC CASSQSRVVGYGYTF
TRBJ1-2 - TRBV2 - TGTGCCAGCAGTGAACGTTACAGGAACTATGGCTACACCTTC CASSERYRNYGYTF
TRBJ1-6 - TRBV6-1 - TGTGCCAGCAGGGAAGTGGACTGGTCACCCCTCCACTTT CASREVDWSPLHF